Below, 15 T cell receptor beta chains from the same sample are listed, as sequenced in a study of OX40 agonist ivuxolimab in advanced cancers. Repertoires were generated with immunoSEQ multiplex PCR, while TCRdb's copy carries only in-frame clones and drops some. The repertoire holds 85,000 to 100,000 clones, with more than 85% as singletons. The source was CD4+ or CD8+ T cells sorted from blood, collected in a trial of the OX40 agonist ivuxolimab. These receptor sequences come from an adult with an advanced solid tumor such as melanoma, head and neck, liver or kidney cancer.

The chain has TRBV5-1 and TRBJ1-1, with no clear D. The ends were cut back, 4 bases at V and 5 bases at J, with 15 bases in the middle. The CDR3 is 14 amino acids. The germline CDR1 and CDR2 sequences are SGHRS and YFSETQ. The CDR3 is CASSPNPASTEAFF. CDR3 nucleotide sequence: TGCGCCAGCAGCCCCAATCCGGCGTCTACTGAAGCTTTCTTT.

The chain combines TRBV2 with TRBJ1-2; 9 bases map to TRBD1. Germline V gene sequence: CDR1 SNHLY, CDR2 FYNNEI. The CDR3 has 14 residues. Losses at the gene ends were 3 bases for V and 6 bases for J; bases not matched to a gene: 5. The CDR3 loop is CASSDFGTGNGYTF. CDR3 coding DNA: TGTGCCAGCAGTGATTTTGGGACAGGGAATGGCTACACCTTC.

V usage is TRBV4-2 and J usage is TRBJ1-2, with D perhaps TRBD1 (6 bases). The length of the CDR3 is 14 residues. Germline V gives CDR1 LGHNA, CDR2 YNFKEQ. Deletions cut 5 bases from V and 3 bases from J, with 13 bases between. The CDR3 sequence is CASSIRGADYGYTF. The CDR3 nucleotides are TGTGCCAGCAGCATAAGGGGGGCGGACTATGGCTACACCTTC.

This chain joins TRBV4-2 and TRBJ1-2; perhaps TRBD1 as D (6 bases). The ends were cut back, 6 bases at V and 8 bases at J, with 19 bases in the middle. The germline gives CDR1 LGHNA, CDR2 YNFKEQ. This CDR3 comprises 14 residues. CDR3 in amino acids: CASSPGGGAWGYTF. The CDR3 coding sequence is TGTGCCAGCAGTCCCGGAGGGGGGGCGTGGGGCTACACCTTC.

The chain employs TRBV2 and TRBJ1-5; no clear D gene. The germline V gene has CDR1 SNHLY and CDR2 FYNNEI. CDR3 size: 14 residues. Trimming pared 7 bases from V and 0 bases from J, leaving 10 bases between. CDR3 sequence reads: CASTGGYSNQPQHF. The DNA of the CDR3 is TGTGCCAGCACCGGCGGCTATAGCAATCAGCCCCAGCATTTT.

The genes are TRBV23-1 and TRBJ1-1; D may be TRBD1 (6 bases). TRBV23-1 carries the ORF label, with uncertain function. The germline V and J ends were trimmed by 3 bases and 0 bases, with 11 bases remaining between them. This CDR3 has 15 residues. As DNA, the CDR3 is TGCGCCAGCAGTCATCCGGGACAAATGAACACTGAAGCTTTCTTT. This codes for CASSHPGQMNTEAFF.

The chain combines TRBV6-5 with TRBJ1-6; D not certain. The V end lost 0 bases, the J end lost 7 bases, and 10 bases lay between the germline ends. CDR1 and CDR2 from the germline V gene are MNHEY and SVGAGI. CDR3 size: 15 residues. DNA of the CDR3: TGTGCCAGCAGTTACTCGGTAACTTTCAATTCACCCCTCCACTTT. Translated: CASSYSVTFNSPLHF.

The rearrangement uses TRBV28 and TRBJ2-3; the D gene is possibly TRBD2 (7 bases). V was trimmed by 6 bases and J by 1 base, leaving 17 bases between them. Germline assignment: CDR1 MDHEN and CDR2 SYDVKM. CDR3 length: 16 residues. CDR3 residues: CASRRGGAGGTDTQYF. The CDR3 DNA reads as TGTGCCAGCAGAAGAGGGGGGGCCGGGGGCACAGATACGCAGTATTTT.

This sequence joins TRBV6-6 and TRBJ2-7; 7 bases line up with TRBD1. CDR1 is MNHNY, CDR2 SVGAGI, per germline (reference sequence). CDR3 length: 14 amino acids. J lost 3 bases, V lost 5 bases, and 7 bases had no gene match. This chain's CDR3 is CASSRGQTFYEQYF. The DNA of the CDR3 is TGTGCCAGCAGTCGGGGACAGACGTTCTACGAGCAGTACTTC.

The J gene is TRBJ1-2, the V gene TRBV6-5; the match to TRBD1 covers 9 bases. Germline loops: CDR1 MNHEY, CDR2 SVGAGI. The CDR3 spans 13 residues. After removal of 7 bases from V and 4 bases from J, the junction contained 4 bases not matched to a gene. The CDR3 loop is CASTQQGAYGYTF. The DNA for the CDR3 is TGTGCCAGCACCCAACAGGGGGCCTATGGCTACACCTTC.

This clone came up a few times. The V and J genes are TRBV6-5 and TRBJ2-1; possibly TRBD2 for D (6 bases). The CDR3 covers 16 residues. Trimming took 4 bases from V and 0 from J, leaving 13 bases between them. Germline V CDR1 and CDR2: MNHEY, SVGAGI. CDR3 nucleotide sequence: TGTGCCAGCAGTTCCCGGGGACTTCGCTCCTACAATGAGCAGTTCTTC. Translating gives CASSSRGLRSYNEQFF.

The V and J genes are TRBV6-5 and TRBJ1-3; D is ambiguous. The V end lost 10 bases, the J end lost 0 bases, and 13 bases lay between the germline ends. CDR1 is MNHEY and CDR2 is SVGAGI in the germline V gene. The CDR3 runs 14 residues. The CDR3 DNA follows: TGTGCCACTTCTGGAGCGGTCTCTGGAAACACCATATATTTT. Its translation: CATSGAVSGNTIYF.

V is TRBV12-5 and J is TRBJ1-5; D possibly corresponds to TRBD1 (6 bases). Germline V gives CDR1 LGHNT, CDR2 FRNRAP. Between the trimmed V and J ends, which lost 4 bases and 4 bases, there was a span of 17 bases. The CDR3 is made up of 16 amino acids. As DNA, the CDR3 is TGTGCTAGTGGTTCAAGGGACACCGGGCCAAATCAGCCCCAGCATTTT. Its translation is CASGSRDTGPNQPQHF.

This chain uses TRBV7-9 with TRBJ2-1; 12 nucleotides match TRBD2. The ends lost 0 bases at V and 9 bases at J; junction bases unmatched: 3. The CDR3 totals 15 residues. Germline V gives CDR1 SEHNR, CDR2 FQNEAQ (reference sequence). The CDR3 region has the DNA TGTGCCAGCAGCTTAGCGGCTAGCGGGGGGGTTGAGCAGTTCTTC. It is translated as CASSLAASGGVEQFF.

The chain combines TRBV6-6 with TRBJ2-5; TRBD2 agrees at 7 bases. The CDR3 loop spans 16 amino acids. The trim removed 2 bases at V and 4 bases at J, leaving 10 bases unmatched. CDR1 is MNHNY and CDR2 is SVGAGI in the germline V gene (reference sequence). CDR3 region: CASSYGSGTLGETQYF. The CDR3, as DNA: TGTGCCAGCAGTTACGGCAGCGGGACGCTAGGAGAGACCCAGTACTTC.